A selection of T cell receptor beta chains follows, all from one sample in a study of blood T cell repertoires in COVID-19. Sequenced by immunoSEQ multiplex PCR; TCRdb stores in-frame clones only, minus some. The sample yields a few hundred thousand clones, around 87% seen once. Sequencing input: peripheral blood. These TCRs come from a woman aged 50 to 60 who had recovered from COVID-19. Both conserved end residues are part of each CDR3. Each record gives: D gene, J gene, clone size, V gene, CDR3 protein, CDR3 DNA. The D gene is left open where the match is weak. Clone sizes are given selectively: once, few, many, or a class where the clone is expanded.

NA	TRBJ2-2	NA	TRBV19	CASSIGGMAGELFF	TGTGCCAGTAGTATAGGCGGGATGGCCGGGGAGCTGTTTTTT
TRBD1	TRBJ1-2	NA	TRBV18	CASSPQTGEGYTF	TGTGCCAGCTCACCCCAGACAGGGGAAGGCTACACCTTC
TRBD2	TRBJ2-2	NA	TRBV4-2	CASTSSLAVNTGELFF	TGTGCCAGCACATCGTCGCTAGCGGTCAACACCGGGGAGCTGTTTTTT
NA	TRBJ2-6	NA	TRBV6-2/TRBV6-3	CASSYLGVGQRITGANVLTF	TGTGCCAGCAGTTACTTAGGCGTCGGACAGCGAATAACTGGGGCCAACGTCCTGACTTTC
TRBD2	TRBJ2-1	NA	TRBV27	CASASGRSSYNEQFF	TGTGCCAGCGCTAGCGGACGTTCTTCCTACAATGAGCAGTTCTTC
NA	TRBJ2-7	NA	TRBV3-1/TRBV3-2	CASSLREDMGQYF	TGTGCCAGCAGCCTCCGTGAGGACATGGGGCAGTACTTC
TRBD1	TRBJ2-1	NA	TRBV7-3	CASSIRDRGYNEQFF	TGTGCCAGCAGCATCCGGGACAGGGGCTACAATGAGCAGTTCTTC
TRBD1	TRBJ1-2	NA	TRBV9	CASSAWEGQVSTFVSYGYTF	TGTGCCAGCAGCGCATGGGAGGGACAGGTCTCGACCTTTGTTAGCTATGGCTACACCTTC
NA	TRBJ1-3	NA	TRBV6-5	CASSYLWAGNANTIYF	TGTGCCAGCAGTTACCTCTGGGCAGGGAATGCGAACACCATATATTTT
NA	TRBJ1-2	NA	TRBV24-1	CATSEGNHGYTF	TGTGCCACCAGCGAGGGTAATCATGGCTACACCTTC
TRBD1	TRBJ1-5	NA	TRBV9	CASSVQGDQPQHF	TGTGCCAGCAGCGTCCAGGGGGATCAGCCCCAGCATTTT
NA	TRBJ1-6	once	TRBV19	CASRPGGNSPLHF	TGTGCCAGTAGGCCTGGAGGTAACTCACCCCTCCACTTT
NA	TRBJ2-7	NA	TRBV18	CASSRQTSYEQYF	TGTGCCAGCTCCCGACAGACAAGCTACGAGCAGTACTTC
NA	TRBJ1-1	NA	TRBV9	CASSVDEGDAGRNTEAFF	TGTGCCAGCAGCGTAGACGAAGGGGACGCCGGGAGGAACACTGAAGCTTTCTTT
TRBD2	TRBJ2-1	NA	TRBV28	CASTSEPGLAGSNEQFF	TGTGCCAGCACGTCCGAACCGGGACTAGCGGGAAGCAATGAGCAGTTCTTC
TRBD1	TRBJ2-7	once	TRBV4-1	CASSQDRDSPYEQYF	TGCGCCAGCAGCCAAGACCGGGACAGTCCTTACGAGCAGTACTTC
NA	TRBJ1-2	NA	TRBV14	CASSQESHGLNGYTF	TGTGCCAGCAGCCAAGAAAGCCACGGGTTGAATGGCTACACCTTC
NA	TRBJ2-5	NA	TRBV7-6	CASSLSGDGTQYF	TGTGCCAGCAGCTTATCAGGTGATGGGACCCAGTACTTC
TRBD1	TRBJ2-3	NA	TRBV7-2	CASSPQGAVVDTQYF	TGTGCCAGCAGCCCCCAGGGGGCGGTTGTGGATACGCAGTATTTT
NA	TRBJ1-2	few	TRBV29-1	CSVEGNGYGYTF	TGCAGCGTTGAGGGCAACGGCTATGGCTACACCTTC
NA	TRBJ1-1	few	TRBV10-1	CASRPTGSTEAFF	TGCGCCAGCCGCCCGACGGGGAGCACTGAAGCTTTCTTT
NA	TRBJ2-6	NA	TRBV9	CASSVAQGGAGANVLTF	TGTGCCAGCAGCGTAGCACAGGGTGGCGCTGGGGCCAACGTCCTGACTTTC
TRBD2	TRBJ2-5	once	TRBV7-2	CASSQQSGVETQYF	TGTGCCAGCAGCCAACAAAGCGGGGTTGAGACCCAGTACTTC
NA	TRBJ1-3	NA	TRBV3-1/TRBV3-2	CASSHGVYTIYF	TGTGCCAGCAGCCACGGGGTATACACCATATATTTT
NA	TRBJ2-7	NA	TRBV6-5	CASREGRGVYEQYF	TGTGCCAGCAGGGAGGGCAGGGGGGTTTACGAGCAGTACTTC
NA	TRBJ2-2	NA	TRBV3-1/TRBV3-2	CASSQDPYTGELFF	TGTGCCAGCAGCCAAGATCCATACACCGGGGAGCTGTTTTTT
NA	TRBJ1-3	many	TRBV6-5	CASGTVSGNTIYF	TGTGCCAGCGGAACAGTCTCTGGAAACACCATATATTTT
NA	TRBJ1-4	NA	TRBV3-1/TRBV3-2	CASSQDSRATNEKLFF	TGTGCCAGCAGCCAAGATTCGAGGGCAACTAATGAAAAACTGTTTTTT
TRBD2	TRBJ2-3	NA	TRBV6-2/TRBV6-3	CASSAGTSGGIDTQYF	TGTGCCAGCAGTGCTGGGACTAGCGGGGGTATAGATACGCAGTATTTT
NA	TRBJ1-2	NA	TRBV25-1	CASSEYQGEVYGYTF	TGTGCCAGCAGTGAATATCAGGGTGAGGTCTATGGCTACACCTTC
TRBD1	TRBJ1-4	NA	TRBV28	CASSTWTGIATNEKLFF	TGTGCCAGCAGTACCTGGACAGGGATAGCAACTAATGAAAAACTGTTTTTT
TRBD1	TRBJ1-5	once	TRBV7-8	CASSYDRVNQPQHF	TGTGCCAGCAGCTACGACAGGGTAAATCAGCCCCAGCATTTT
TRBD1	TRBJ2-1	NA	TRBV9	CASSHNIKQGTDRKQFF	TGTGCCAGCAGCCACAACATTAAACAGGGTACGGACAGGAAGCAGTTCTTC
NA	TRBJ1-2	NA	TRBV28	CASRIMSSGYGYTF	TGTGCCAGCAGGATCATGTCTTCGGGGTATGGCTACACCTTC
NA	TRBJ2-1	NA	TRBV30	CAWSVNLLREIYNEQFF	TGTGCCTGGAGTGTGAATCTCCTCCGGGAGATATACAATGAGCAGTTCTTC
TRBD1	TRBJ1-2	NA	TRBV27	CASSLRVQGLGGYTF	TGTGCCAGCAGTTTAAGAGTACAGGGGTTGGGCGGCTACACCTTC
NA	TRBJ2-1	NA	TRBV4-3	CASSQDFGGGGYNEQFF	TGCGCCAGCAGCCAAGATTTCGGGGGAGGGGGATACAATGAGCAGTTCTTC
TRBD2	TRBJ2-1	NA	TRBV29-1	CSVAFSGLRGVEQFF	TGCAGCGTTGCTTTCTCTGGCCTACGGGGGGTTGAGCAGTTCTTC
NA	TRBJ1-2	NA	TRBV7-9	CASSPDGGVNYGYTF	TGTGCCAGCAGCCCTGACGGGGGGGTAAACTATGGCTACACCTTC
NA	TRBJ2-7	once	TRBV5-4	CASSHNTQSSYEQYF	TGTGCCAGCAGCCACAACACACAATCTTCCTACGAGCAGTACTTC
NA	TRBJ1-2	NA	TRBV12-3/TRBV12-4	CASSLALKGYTF	TGTGCCAGCAGTTTAGCGCTAAAAGGCTACACCTTC
NA	TRBJ1-2	NA	TRBV29-1	CSVRDTASYGYTF	TGCAGCGTTCGGGACACCGCCAGCTATGGCTACACCTTC
TRBD1	TRBJ1-2	few	TRBV12-5	CASGSGDRSYGYTF	TGTGCTAGTGGTTCGGGGGACAGGAGCTATGGCTACACCTTC
TRBD1	TRBJ2-1	NA	TRBV7-6	CASSSGQGALNEQFF	TGTGCCAGCAGCTCGGGACAGGGGGCGCTAAATGAGCAGTTCTTC
TRBD1	TRBJ1-2	NA	TRBV9	CASTTGGADYGYTF	TGTGCCAGCACGACAGGGGGCGCTGACTATGGCTACACCTTC